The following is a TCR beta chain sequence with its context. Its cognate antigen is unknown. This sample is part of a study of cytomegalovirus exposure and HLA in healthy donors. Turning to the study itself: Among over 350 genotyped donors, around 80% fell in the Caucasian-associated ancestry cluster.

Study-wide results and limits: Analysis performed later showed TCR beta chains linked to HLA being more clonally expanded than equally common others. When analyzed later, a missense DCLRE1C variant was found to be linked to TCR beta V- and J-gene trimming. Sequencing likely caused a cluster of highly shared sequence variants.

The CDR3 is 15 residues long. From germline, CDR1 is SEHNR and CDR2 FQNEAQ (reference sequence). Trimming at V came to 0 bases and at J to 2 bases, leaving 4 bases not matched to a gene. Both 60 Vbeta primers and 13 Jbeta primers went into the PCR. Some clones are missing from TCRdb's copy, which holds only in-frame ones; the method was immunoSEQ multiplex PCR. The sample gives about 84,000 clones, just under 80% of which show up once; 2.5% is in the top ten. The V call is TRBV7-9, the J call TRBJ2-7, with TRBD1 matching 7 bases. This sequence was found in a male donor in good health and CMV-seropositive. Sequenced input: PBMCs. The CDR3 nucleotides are TGTGCCAGCAGCTTAGCGGTGGGACAGACCTACGAGCAGTACTTC. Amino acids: CASSLAVGQTYEQYF.